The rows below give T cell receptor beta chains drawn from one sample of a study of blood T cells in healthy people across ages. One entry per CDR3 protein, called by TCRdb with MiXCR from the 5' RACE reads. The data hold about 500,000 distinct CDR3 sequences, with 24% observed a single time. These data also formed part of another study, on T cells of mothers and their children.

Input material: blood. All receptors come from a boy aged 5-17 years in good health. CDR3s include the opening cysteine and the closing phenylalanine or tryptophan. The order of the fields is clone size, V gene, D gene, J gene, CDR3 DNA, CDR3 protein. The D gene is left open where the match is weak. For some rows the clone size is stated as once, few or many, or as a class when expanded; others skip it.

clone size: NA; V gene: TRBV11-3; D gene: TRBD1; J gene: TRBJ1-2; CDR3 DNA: TGTGCCAGCACAGACAGGGGGGCCCACAACTATGGCTACACCTTC; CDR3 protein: CASTDRGAHNYGYTF
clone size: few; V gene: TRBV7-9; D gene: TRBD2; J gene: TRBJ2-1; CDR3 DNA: TGTGCCAGCAGCTTACTCGGGACTAGCTTTTACAATGAGCAGTTCTTC; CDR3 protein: CASSLLGTSFYNEQFF
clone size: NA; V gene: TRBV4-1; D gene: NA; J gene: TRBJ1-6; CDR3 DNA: TGCGCCAGCAGCCAAGATCAAGGGGGGAAGAATTCACCCCTCCACTTT; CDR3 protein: CASSQDQGGKNSPLHF
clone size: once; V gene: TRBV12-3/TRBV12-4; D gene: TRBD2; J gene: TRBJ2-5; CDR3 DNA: TGTGCCAGCAGTTCCTCCCTTGGGGAGGGGCAAGAGACCCAGTACTTC; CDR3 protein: CASSSSLGEGQETQYF
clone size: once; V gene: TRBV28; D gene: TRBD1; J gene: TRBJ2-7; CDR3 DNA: TGTGCCAGCAGCCCGACAGGGGAAGGATTGGAGCAGTACTTC; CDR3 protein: CASSPTGEGLEQYF
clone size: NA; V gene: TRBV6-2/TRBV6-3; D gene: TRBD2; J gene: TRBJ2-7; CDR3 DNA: TGTGCCAGCACCAAACCGGGAGGGTTAGCCTACGAGCAGTACTTC; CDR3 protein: CASTKPGGLAYEQYF
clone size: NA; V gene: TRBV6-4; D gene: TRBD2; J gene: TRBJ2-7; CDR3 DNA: TGTGCCAGCAGTGAGGCTAGCGGGCCCTACGAGCAGTACTTC; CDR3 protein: CASSEASGPYEQYF
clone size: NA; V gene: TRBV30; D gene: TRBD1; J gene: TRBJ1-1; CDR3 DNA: TGTGCCTGGAGTAATACAGGGGCGAGGGTCACTGAAGCTTTCTTT; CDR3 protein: CAWSNTGARVTEAFF
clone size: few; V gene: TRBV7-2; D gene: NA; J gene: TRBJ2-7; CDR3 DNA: TGTGCCAGCAGCTTAGGCGGGATCGCTTACGAGCAGTACTTC; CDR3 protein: CASSLGGIAYEQYF
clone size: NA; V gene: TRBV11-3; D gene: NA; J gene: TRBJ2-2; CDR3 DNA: TGTGCCAGCGACCGGGACTGGAACACCGGGGAGCTGTTTTTT; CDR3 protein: CASDRDWNTGELFF
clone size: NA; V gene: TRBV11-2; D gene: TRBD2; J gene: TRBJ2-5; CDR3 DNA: TGTGCCAGCAGCCCACGGACTAGCGGGAGCGCAGGGGTCGAGACCCAGTACTTC; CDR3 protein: CASSPRTSGSAGVETQYF
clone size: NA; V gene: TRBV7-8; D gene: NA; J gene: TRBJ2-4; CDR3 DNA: TGTGCCAGCAGCTTGGACAGAATCGTTCTAGCCAAAAACATTCAGTACTTC; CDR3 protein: CASSLDRIVLAKNIQYF
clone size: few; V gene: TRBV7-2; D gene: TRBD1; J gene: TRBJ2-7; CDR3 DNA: TGTGCCAGCAGCTTACGGGACAGGTTCTACGAGCAGTACTTC; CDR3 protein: CASSLRDRFYEQYF
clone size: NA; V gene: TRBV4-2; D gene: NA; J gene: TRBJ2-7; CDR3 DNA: TGTGCCAGCAGCCAACAGGGCCGACAGGCTGGCTACGAGCAGTACTTC; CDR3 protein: CASSQQGRQAGYEQYF
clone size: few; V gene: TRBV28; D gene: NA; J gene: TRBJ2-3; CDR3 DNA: TGTGCCAGCAGTCGTGTAGTCTTACCAGATACGCAGTATTTT; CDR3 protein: CASSRVVLPDTQYF
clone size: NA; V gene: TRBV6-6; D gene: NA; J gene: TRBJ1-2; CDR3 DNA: TGTGCCAGCAGTCCGGGACAAGAGTATGGCTACACCTTC; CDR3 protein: CASSPGQEYGYTF
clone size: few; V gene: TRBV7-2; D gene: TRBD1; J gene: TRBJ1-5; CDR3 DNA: TGTGCCAGCAGCTTAAGGACAGGGGGCGATCAGCCCCAGCATTTT; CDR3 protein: CASSLRTGGDQPQHF
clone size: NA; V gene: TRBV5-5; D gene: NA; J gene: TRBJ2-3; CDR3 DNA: TGTGCCAGCAGCTTGGGGGTCAGGGCCACAGATACGCAGTATTTT; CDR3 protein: CASSLGVRATDTQYF
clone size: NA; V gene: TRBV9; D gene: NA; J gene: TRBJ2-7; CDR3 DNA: TGTGCCAGCAGCGTAGGGCAGGATGTCTACGAGCAGTACTTC; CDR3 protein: CASSVGQDVYEQYF
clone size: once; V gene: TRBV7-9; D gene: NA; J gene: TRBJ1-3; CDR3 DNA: TGTGCCAGCAGCCCACCCGGGACTCCTGGAAACACCATATATTTT; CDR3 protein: CASSPPGTPGNTIYF
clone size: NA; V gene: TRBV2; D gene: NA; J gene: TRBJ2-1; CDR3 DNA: TGTACCAGCAGTCCTTCGCACGGCAATGAGCAGTTCTTC; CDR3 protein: CTSSPSHGNEQFF
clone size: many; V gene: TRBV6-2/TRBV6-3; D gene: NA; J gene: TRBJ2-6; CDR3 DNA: TGTGCCAGCAGTTACGACAACTCTGGGGCCAACGTCCTGACTTTC; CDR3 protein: CASSYDNSGANVLTF
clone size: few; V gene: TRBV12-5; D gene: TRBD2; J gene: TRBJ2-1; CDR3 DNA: TGTGCTAGTGGCGGACTAGACTACAATGAGCAGTTCTTC; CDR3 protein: CASGGLDYNEQFF
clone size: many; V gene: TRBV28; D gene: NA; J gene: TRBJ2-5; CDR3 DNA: TGTGCCAGCAGTACGACTAGATGGTTGAACGAAGAGACCCAGTACTTC; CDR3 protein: CASSTTRWLNEETQYF
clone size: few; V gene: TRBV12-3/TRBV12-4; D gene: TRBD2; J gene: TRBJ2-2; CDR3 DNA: TGTGCCAGCAGGCTAGCGGGGACCGGGGAGCTGTTTTTT; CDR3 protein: CASRLAGTGELFF
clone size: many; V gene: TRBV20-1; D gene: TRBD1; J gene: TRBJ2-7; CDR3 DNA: TGCAGTGCAGAGGACAGGGAGGCCTACGAGCAGTACTTC; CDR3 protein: CSAEDREAYEQYF
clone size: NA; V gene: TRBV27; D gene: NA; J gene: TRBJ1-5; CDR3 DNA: TGTGCCAGCAGTTTAGTGGGGGGAGGGCCCCAGCATTTT; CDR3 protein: CASSLVGGGPQHF
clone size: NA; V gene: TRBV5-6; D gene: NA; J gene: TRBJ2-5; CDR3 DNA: TGTGCCAGCAGGGAAAACAATAGGGGGTTCAAGGAGACCCAGTACTTC; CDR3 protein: CASRENNRGFKETQYF
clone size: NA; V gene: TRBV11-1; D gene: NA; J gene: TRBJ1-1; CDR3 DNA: TGTGCCAGCGGGCAGCCCGAGAACACTGAAGCTTTCTTT; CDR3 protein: CASGQPENTEAFF
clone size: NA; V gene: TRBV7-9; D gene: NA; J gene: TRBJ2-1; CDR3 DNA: TGTGCCAGCAGCTCGCCTTTCCACAATGAGCAGTTCTTC; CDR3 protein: CASSSPFHNEQFF
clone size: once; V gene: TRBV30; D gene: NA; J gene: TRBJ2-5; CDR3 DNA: TGTGCGACGGGGCAGTGGGCGAGAGGAGGCCAGTACTTC; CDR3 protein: CATGQWARGGQYF
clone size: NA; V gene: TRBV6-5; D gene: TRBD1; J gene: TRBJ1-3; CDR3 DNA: TGTGCCAGCAGTTATGGGGACAGGGGGGCTGGAAACACCATATATTTT; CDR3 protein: CASSYGDRGAGNTIYF
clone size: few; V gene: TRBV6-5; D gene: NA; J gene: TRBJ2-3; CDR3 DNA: TGTGCCAGCACTTTTTCAGTGAGTGGGTCGTTCGGGAGAGATACGCAGTATTTT; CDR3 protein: CASTFSVSGSFGRDTQYF
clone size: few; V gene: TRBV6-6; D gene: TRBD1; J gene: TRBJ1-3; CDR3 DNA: TGTGCCAGCAGTTCGCGGACAGGGGGCTATTCTGGAAACACCATATATTTT; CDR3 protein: CASSSRTGGYSGNTIYF
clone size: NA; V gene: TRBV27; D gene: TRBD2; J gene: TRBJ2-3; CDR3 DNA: TGTCTCAGCGGGAGGGGGGCAACAGATACGCAGTATTTT; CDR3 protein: CLSGRGATDTQYF
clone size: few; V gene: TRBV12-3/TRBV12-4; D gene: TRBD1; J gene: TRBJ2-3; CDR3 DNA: TGTGCCAGCAGTTTTCCGGGACAGGGGGCAGATACGCAGTATTTT; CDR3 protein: CASSFPGQGADTQYF
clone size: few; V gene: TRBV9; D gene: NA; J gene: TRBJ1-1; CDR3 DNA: TGTGCCAGCAGCGTAGGCCCTTCTAGAGGGAGGACTGAAGCTTTCTTT; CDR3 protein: CASSVGPSRGRTEAFF
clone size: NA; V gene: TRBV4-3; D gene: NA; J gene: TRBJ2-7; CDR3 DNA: TGCGCCAGCAGCCCCGCGGTTGGAAGTGGGGAGCAGTACTTC; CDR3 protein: CASSPAVGSGEQYF
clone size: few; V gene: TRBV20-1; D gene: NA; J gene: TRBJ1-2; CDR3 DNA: TGCAGTGCTTCCCGATTCGAGAGACAGGCGGACTATGGCTACACCTTC; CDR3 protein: CSASRFERQADYGYTF
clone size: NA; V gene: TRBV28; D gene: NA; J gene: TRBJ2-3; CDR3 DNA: TGTGCCAGCAGCTCCAGGACAGAAGGCACAGATACGCAGTATTTT; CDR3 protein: CASSSRTEGTDTQYF
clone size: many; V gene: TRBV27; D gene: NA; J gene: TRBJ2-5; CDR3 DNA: TGTGCCAGCAGTCGATTGGGTCGCGAGACCCAGTACTTC; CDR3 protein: CASSRLGRETQYF
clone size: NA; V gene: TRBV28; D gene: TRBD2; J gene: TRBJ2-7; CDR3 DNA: TGTGCCAGCAGTAGAGATCTAGCGGGGGGACGCGAGCAGTACTTC; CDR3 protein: CASSRDLAGGREQYF
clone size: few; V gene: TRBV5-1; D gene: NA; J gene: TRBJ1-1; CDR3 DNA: TGCGCCAGCAGCCTAGAGACAGGAAACATGAACACTGAAGCTTTCTTT; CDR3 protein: CASSLETGNMNTEAFF
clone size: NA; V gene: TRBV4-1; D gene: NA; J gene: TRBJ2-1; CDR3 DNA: TGCGCCAGCAGCCAAGATGTGGCAGAAAACAATGAGCAGTTCTTC; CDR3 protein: CASSQDVAENNEQFF
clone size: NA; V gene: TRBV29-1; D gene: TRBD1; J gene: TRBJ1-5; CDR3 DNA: TGCAGCGCTCTCCTACAGGGGGAGGTTAATCAGCCCCAGCATTTT; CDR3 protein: CSALLQGEVNQPQHF
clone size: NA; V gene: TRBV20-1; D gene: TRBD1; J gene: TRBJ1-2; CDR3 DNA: TGCAGTGCTAGAGATGACCCGGGACAGGGGGCGAGTGGCTACACCTTC; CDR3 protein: CSARDDPGQGASGYTF
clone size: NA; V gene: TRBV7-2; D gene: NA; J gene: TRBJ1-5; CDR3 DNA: TGTGCCAGCAGCCCTTCCTTCGACAGGACTGATAGCAATCAGCCCCAGCATTTT; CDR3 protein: CASSPSFDRTDSNQPQHF
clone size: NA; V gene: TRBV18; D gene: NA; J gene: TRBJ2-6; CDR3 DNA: TGTGCCAGCTCCCCGGGACATTTCTCTGGGGCCAACGTCCTGACTTTC; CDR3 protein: CASSPGHFSGANVLTF
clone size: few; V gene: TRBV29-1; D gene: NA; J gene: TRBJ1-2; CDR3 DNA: TGCAGCGTTGAAGGGGGGGCCAACGCTAACTATGGCTACACCTTC; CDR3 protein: CSVEGGANANYGYTF
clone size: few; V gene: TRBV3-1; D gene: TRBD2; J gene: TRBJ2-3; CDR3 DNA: TGTGCCAGCAGCCCGGGACTAGCGGGAGGGCCCGGCACAGATACGCAGTATTTT; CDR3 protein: CASSPGLAGGPGTDTQYF
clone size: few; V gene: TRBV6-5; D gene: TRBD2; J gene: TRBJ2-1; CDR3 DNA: TGTGCCAGCAGTTCCGAACTAGCGGGGTATTACAATGAGCAGTTCTTC; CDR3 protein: CASSSELAGYYNEQFF
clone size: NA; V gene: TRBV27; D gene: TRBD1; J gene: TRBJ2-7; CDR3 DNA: TGTGCCAGCAGCCAGGACAGGGGTAAGGACGAGCAGTACTTC; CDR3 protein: CASSQDRGKDEQYF
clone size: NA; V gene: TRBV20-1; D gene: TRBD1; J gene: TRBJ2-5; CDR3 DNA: TGCAGTGCTAGAGATTACAGGGGAAGGGAGCAGTACTTC; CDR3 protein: CSARDYRGREQYF
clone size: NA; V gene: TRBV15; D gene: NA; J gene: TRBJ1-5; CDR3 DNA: TGTGCCACCAGCAGGACGAACAGGGTCTACAATCAGCCCCAGCATTTT; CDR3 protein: CATSRTNRVYNQPQHF
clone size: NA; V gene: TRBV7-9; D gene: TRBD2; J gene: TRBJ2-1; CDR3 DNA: TGTGCCAGCAGCTCGAATCTAGCGGGGGCTGAGCAGTTCTTC; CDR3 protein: CASSSNLAGAEQFF
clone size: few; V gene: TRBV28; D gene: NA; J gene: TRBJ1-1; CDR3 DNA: TGTGCCAGCAGTTTATGCAACAACCCGGAGGCTTTCTTT; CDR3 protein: CASSLCNNPEAFF
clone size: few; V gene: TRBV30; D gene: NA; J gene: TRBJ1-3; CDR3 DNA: TGTGCCTGGAGTGACCCCCTCGCCAAGGCCTCTGGAAACACCATATATTTT; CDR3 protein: CAWSDPLAKASGNTIYF
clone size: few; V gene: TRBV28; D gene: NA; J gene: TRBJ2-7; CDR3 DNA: TGTGCCAGCAGTTTCAGGGCTCTAGATTACGAGCAGTACTTC; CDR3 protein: CASSFRALDYEQYF
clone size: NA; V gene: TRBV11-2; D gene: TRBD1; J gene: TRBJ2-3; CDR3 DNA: TGTGCCAGCAGCTTAGTTCAGGGGGCGCGCTCAGATACGCAGTATTTT; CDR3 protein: CASSLVQGARSDTQYF
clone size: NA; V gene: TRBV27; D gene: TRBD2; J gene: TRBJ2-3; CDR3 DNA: TGTGCCAGCAGGGGGAATCCAGTCGGGACTAGCGGCACAGATACGCAGTATTTT; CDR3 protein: CASRGNPVGTSGTDTQYF